This paragraph reports one T cell receptor (beta chain). Its target is not known. The ends were cut back, 3 bases at V and 4 bases at J, with 10 bases in the middle. This CDR3 is built from 15 residues. Germline assignment: CDR1 MNHEY and CDR2 SMNVEV (reference sequence). How the authors handled the data: CDR3 differences across clinicopathological groups were used to build a distant-metastasis classifier for papillary thyroid cancer. TCRdb reassembled clones from the PCR reads with MiXCR. Here the V and J calls rest on TCRdb's processing, not on the authors' analysis. Counted here are roughly 34,000 clones, 35% to 40% occurring once; the ten biggest clones make up roughly 22%. The sample is drawn from a study of metastatic and nonmetastatic thyroid tumors. Study context: Both malignant and benign thyroid patients supplied peripheral blood and tumor or nodule tissue samples, across which the repertoires of these patients were then compared. Overall study findings and caveats: Relative to benign nodules, malignant thyroid tumors were reportedly characterized by significantly elevated TCR beta diversity in blood and tumor.

Thyroid surgery was performed in patients who had received no treatment beforehand. The chain couples TRBV27 to TRBJ1-6; the D gene is possibly TRBD1 (5 bases). Specimen: tumor tissue. The source of this sequence is a female donor with papillary thyroid cancer or a benign thyroid nodule (not recorded which). Some clones in this sample may be carry-over from other donors' samples. This CDR3 reads CASSFQQEYNSPLHF. The CDR3 nucleotides are TGTGCCAGCAGTTTTCAACAGGAATATAATTCACCCCTCCACTTT.